The clone carrying this T cell receptor (beta chain) was picked up one time. Sequencing used immunoSEQ multiplex PCR; TCRdb keeps in-frame clones, though not all of them. Of 100,000 or so clones detected, around 89% appear once; the ten largest clones hold 7.8%. The sample comes from a study of control samples from healthy donors and cancer patients. Germline CDR1 is SGHRS and CDR2 is YFSETQ. CDR3 length equals 14 residues. V dropped 3 bases and J dropped 1 base, with 10 bases sitting between them. This TCR derives from a young man in good health. The V gene is TRBV5-1, the J gene TRBJ1-1; maybe TRBD1 (5 bases). The sequencing input was blood. CDR3 bases: TGCGCCAGCAGCTCGGGACCTGCGAACACTGAAGCTTTCTTT. Translating gives CASSSGPANTEAFF.